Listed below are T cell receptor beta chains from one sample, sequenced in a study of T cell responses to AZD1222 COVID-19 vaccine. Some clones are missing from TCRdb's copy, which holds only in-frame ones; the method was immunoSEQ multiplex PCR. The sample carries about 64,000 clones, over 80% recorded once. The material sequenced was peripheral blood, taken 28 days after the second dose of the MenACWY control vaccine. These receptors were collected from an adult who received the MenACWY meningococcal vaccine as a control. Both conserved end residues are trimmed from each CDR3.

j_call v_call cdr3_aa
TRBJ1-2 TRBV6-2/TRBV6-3 ASSKDVIYGYT
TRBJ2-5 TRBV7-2 ASSLAGQLETQY
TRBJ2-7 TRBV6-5 ASSLAIRYEQY
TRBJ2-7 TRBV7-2 ASSLADPAELNYEQY
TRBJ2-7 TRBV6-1 ASSEGSGGRYEQY
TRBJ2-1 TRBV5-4 ASSSPMVAASYNEQF
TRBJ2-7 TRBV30 AWSVLASAEQY
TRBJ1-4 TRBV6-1 ASSESAGVVEKLF
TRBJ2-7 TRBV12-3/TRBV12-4 ASSPPSYEQY
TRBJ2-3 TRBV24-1 ATSVDGTRGTDTQY
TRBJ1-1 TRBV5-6 ASSLGSVMNTEAF
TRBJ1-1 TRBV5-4 ASSLGTEAF
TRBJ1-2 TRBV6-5 ASRLQGPNYGYT
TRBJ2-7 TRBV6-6 ASGRDGLYEQY
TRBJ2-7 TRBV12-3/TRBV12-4 ASSFGQGEQY
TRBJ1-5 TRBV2 ASSSGVSNQPQH
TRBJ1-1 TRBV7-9 ASSSPRKNTEAF
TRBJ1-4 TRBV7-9 ASSLMTGSNEKLF
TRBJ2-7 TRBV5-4 ASSVGSTGSYGFEQY
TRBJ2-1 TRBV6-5 ASSRESSYNEQF
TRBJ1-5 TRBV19 ASQQGNGNQPQH
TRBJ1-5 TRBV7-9 ASSSGTSNQPQH
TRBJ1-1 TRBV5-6 ASTNFAGTEAF
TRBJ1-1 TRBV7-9 ASSLSQGDTEAF
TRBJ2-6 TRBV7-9 ASSFGANVLT
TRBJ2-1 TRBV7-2 ASSLDGSALNEQF
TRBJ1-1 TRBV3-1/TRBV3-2 ASSQNTNTEAF
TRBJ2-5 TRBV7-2 ASSGGGAQTQY
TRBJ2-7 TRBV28 ASSPAYEQY
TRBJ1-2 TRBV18 AGGPGGNYGYT
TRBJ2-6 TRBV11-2 ASSYDRGSTSGANVLT
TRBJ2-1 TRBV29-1 SVEVRAEQF